The 6 T cell receptor beta chains below were found in one sample sequenced in a study of blood T cells in healthy people across ages. PCR was performed a second time for roughly 7 to 12 cycles using a sample-barcoded 5' primer and a J-beta primer mix. TCRdb re-derived calls from the 5' RACE reads in MiXCR, one entry per CDR3 protein. The data show some 900,000 distinct CDR3 sequences, with roughly 43% seen just once and around 15% held by the top ten. The sequenced sample was blood. The receptor set was obtained from a young man in good health.

The chain employs TRBV4-3 and TRBJ1-5; 8 nucleotides match TRBD1. J was trimmed by 8 bases and V by 3 bases; bases with no gene match: 6. This CDR3 is built from 14 residues. CDR1 is LGHNA, CDR2 YSLEER, per germline. The CDR3 sequence is CASSQETGVEPQHF. As DNA, the CDR3 is TGCGCCAGCAGCCAGGAGACAGGGGTAGAGCCCCAGCATTTT.

This clonotype was found a few times. The chain couples TRBV10-3 to TRBJ1-1; no clear D. The CDR3 is 13 amino acids. Trimming left V 9 bases short and J 1 base short, with 12 bases between. Per the germline V gene, CDR1 is ENHRY and CDR2 is SYGVKD. CDR3 DNA: TGTGCCATAGAAGGCACCAAGAACACTGAAGCTTTCTTT. Translation: CAIEGTKNTEAFF.

V gene TRBV6-5 combines with J gene TRBJ2-2, with no clear D. Germline lookup yields CDR1 MNHEY and CDR2 SVGAGI. Trimming pared 8 bases from V and 5 bases from J, leaving 6 bases between. This CDR3 comprises 11 residues. CDR3 amino acids: CASGVTGELFF. Written as DNA, the CDR3 is TGTGCCAGCGGGGTTACCGGGGAGCTGTTTTTT.

The chain employs TRBV6-6 and TRBJ1-5; D is perhaps TRBD1 (5 bases). Germline values: CDR1 MNHNY, CDR2 SVGAGI (reference sequence). The CDR3 length is 14 residues. V lost 4 bases to trimming and J lost 0 bases, with 7 bases between them. The CDR3: CASSWGVSNQPQHF. The CDR3 DNA reads as TGTGCCAGCAGTTGGGGGGTTAGCAATCAGCCCCAGCATTTT.

V usage is TRBV6-5 and J usage is TRBJ2-5; TRBD1 might be the D (5 bases). TRBJ2-7 matches the DNA end more closely, so the J call is doubtful. Germline CDR1 is MNHEY and CDR2 is SVGAGI. The CDR3 runs 13 residues. The CDR3 coding sequence is TGTGCCAGCAGGCAAACAGGCATCCACGAGCAGTACTTC. This codes for CASRQTGIHEQYF.

This clonotype showed up just once. One end of the junction varies from germline; a read error may be responsible. The chain joins TRBV28 to TRBJ2-3, with 8 bases fitting TRBD1. The germline V gene has CDR1 MDHEN and CDR2 SYDVKM. The CDR3 runs 15 residues. The CDR3 nucleotides are TGTGCCAGCAGCCCTGGCAGGGGGCGCGCAGATAGGCAGTATTTT. Protein product: CASSPGRGRADRQYF.